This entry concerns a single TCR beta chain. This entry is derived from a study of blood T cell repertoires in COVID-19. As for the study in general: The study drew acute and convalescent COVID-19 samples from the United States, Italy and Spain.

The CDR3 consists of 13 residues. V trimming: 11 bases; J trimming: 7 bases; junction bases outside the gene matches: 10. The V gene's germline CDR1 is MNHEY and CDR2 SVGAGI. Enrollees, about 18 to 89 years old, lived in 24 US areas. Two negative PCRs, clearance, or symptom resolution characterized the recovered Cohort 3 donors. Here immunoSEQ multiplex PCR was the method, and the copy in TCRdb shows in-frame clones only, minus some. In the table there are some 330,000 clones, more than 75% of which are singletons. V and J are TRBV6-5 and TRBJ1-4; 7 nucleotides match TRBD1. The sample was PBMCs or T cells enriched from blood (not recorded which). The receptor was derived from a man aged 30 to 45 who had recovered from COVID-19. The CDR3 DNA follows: TGTGCCGCAGCGACAGGGAAGAGTGAAAAACTGTTTTTT. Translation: CAAATGKSEKLFF.